The next 23 T cell receptor beta chains were all read from a single sample in a study of T-cell reconstitution after alpha-beta-depleted transplantation in children. Unique molecular identifiers tagged the TCRbeta library. TCRdb reprocessed the PCR reads with MiXCR, giving one entry per CDR3 protein. The sample consists of approximately 520,000 distinct CDR3 sequences, roughly an eighth of them appearing once. The starting material was PBMCs, mostly from graft donor cells, obtained 180 days after TCRalphabeta/CD19-depleted stem cell transplant. Receptors were obtained from a female patient aged 2-9 years who had a stem cell transplant for aplastic anemia, so the T cells may come from the graft donor.

DNA of the CDR3: TGCGCCAGCAGCTTGAGAGGGGAGGCATATCAGCCCCAGCATTTT. Translated, it gives CASSLRGEAYQPQHF. V gene TRBV5-1 combines with J gene TRBJ1-5; tentative D call: TRBD1 (5 bases). Trimming cost V 1 base and J 5 bases, with 13 bases left between them. Per the germline V gene, CDR1 is SGHRS and CDR2 is YFSETQ. This CDR3 spans 15 amino acids.

This chain joins TRBV25-1 and TRBJ2-1, with 11 bases identical to TRBD2. The CDR3 is 16 residues long. The V and J ends lost 3 bases and 9 bases, in that order; junction bases with no gene match: 10. Germline V gives CDR1 MGHDK, CDR2 SYGVNS. CDR3 sequence (DNA): TGTGCCAGCAGTGACCCGACTAGCGGGAAGGGGGGTGAGCAGTTCTTC. It is translated as CASSDPTSGKGGEQFF.

In this sample, this clonotype turned up many times. The chain links TRBV28 to TRBJ2-1; tentatively, D is TRBD1 or TRBD2 (5 bases each). Germline V gene data show CDR1 as MDHEN and CDR2 as SYDVKM. V was pared by 8 bases and J by 1 base, with 18 bases between. The CDR3 covers 16 residues. The CDR3 loop reads CASGAGPYRSYNEQFF. CDR3 nucleotides: TGTGCCAGCGGGGCGGGTCCGTACCGATCCTACAATGAGCAGTTCTTC.

This clonotype was recorded a few times. The chain links TRBV6-1 to TRBJ2-7; the match to TRBD1 covers 8 bases. The CDR3 totals 15 residues. V lost 6 bases and J lost 3; bases outside the gene matches: 10. The V gene's germline CDR1 is MNHNS and CDR2 SASEGT. The CDR3 coding sequence is TGTGCCAGCAGCCCTCTCCGGGACAGGAACTACGAGCAGTACTTC. Protein product: CASSPLRDRNYEQYF.

This clonotype was seen only a few times. This chain uses TRBV11-3 with TRBJ2-1, with 10 bases aligning to TRBD2. The CDR3 sequence is 17 residues long. V lost 3 bases, J lost 3 bases, and 8 bases stayed unmatched. The germline V gene has CDR1 SGHNT and CDR2 YENEEA. CDR3 residues: CASSFNLAGESYNEQFF. The CDR3, as DNA: TGTGCCAGCAGCTTTAACCTAGCGGGAGAAAGCTACAATGAGCAGTTCTTC.

A few counts support this clonotype. The chain employs TRBV5-1 and TRBJ1-1; 8 bases fit TRBD1. The trim removed 2 bases at V and 5 bases at J, leaving 5 bases unmatched. Germline CDR1 and CDR2: SGHRS and YFSETQ. This CDR3 comprises 14 residues. CDR3 sequence reads: CASSFRQGRTEAFF. CDR3 coding DNA: TGCGCCAGCAGCTTTAGACAGGGGCGAACTGAAGCTTTCTTT.

This clonotype was detected many times. The chain employs TRBV27 and TRBJ2-1, with unresolved D. CDR1 and CDR2 from the germline V gene are MNHEY and SMNVEV (reference sequence). There are 13 residues in the CDR3. Between the trimmed V and J ends, which lost 3 bases and 7 bases, there was a span of 10 bases. This CDR3 reads CASSFIGPNEQFF. In DNA, the CDR3 is TGTGCCAGCAGTTTTATCGGGCCGAATGAGCAGTTCTTC.

This clonotype was seen more than once but under ten times. The DNA for the CDR3 is TGTGCCAGCAGTTCACTAGCGGGAGGCATCGGCGGCGGGGAGCTGTTTTTT. Translated, it gives CASSSLAGGIGGGELFF. The V gene is TRBV6-5, the J gene TRBJ2-2; 12 bases map to TRBD2. Germline V gene sequence: CDR1 MNHEY, CDR2 SVGAGI. V dropped 4 bases and J dropped 7; count of bases not matched to a gene: 10. The CDR3 is made up of 17 amino acids.

The V and J genes are TRBV7-9 and TRBJ1-2; 7 nucleotides agree with TRBD1. Germline loops: CDR1 SEHNR, CDR2 FQNEAQ (reference sequence). After removal of 2 bases from V and 5 bases from J, the junction contained 11 bases not matched to a gene. The CDR3 has 16 residues. The CDR3 sequence is CASSLFLEGARYGYTF. The CDR3 nucleotides read TGTGCCAGCAGCTTATTTCTGGAGGGGGCGCGATATGGCTACACCTTC.

This chain joins TRBV20-1 and TRBJ2-1, with 8 bases lining up with TRBD2. Unmatched junction bases numbered 6, after V lost 5 bases and J lost 3 bases. This CDR3 is 14 amino acids long. Germline CDR1 reads DFQATT; CDR2 reads SNEGSKA (reference sequence). Written as DNA, the CDR3 is TGCAGTGCTCCGCTAGCGGGCATCTACAATGAGCAGTTCTTC. Residues: CSAPLAGIYNEQFF.

This clonotype has ten or more counts. This chain uses TRBV3-1 with TRBJ1-1; 7 bases align to TRBD1. V lost 4 bases, J lost 0 bases, and 11 bases stayed unmatched. The CDR3 consists of 17 residues. Per germline, CDR1 LGHDT and CDR2 YNNKEL (reference sequence). The CDR3 reads CASSLTGFLGMNTEAFF. CDR3 coding DNA: TGTGCCAGCAGCCTGACAGGGTTTCTTGGCATGAACACTGAAGCTTTCTTT.

A few counts support this clonotype. The chain joins TRBV7-9 to TRBJ1-2, with D perhaps matching TRBD1 (5 bases). Germline V gives CDR1 SEHNR, CDR2 FQNEAQ (reference sequence). V dropped 0 bases and J dropped 8 bases, with 16 bases sitting between them. The CDR3 covers 15 residues. The CDR3: CASSLAQNRLGGYTF. The CDR3 DNA reads TGTGCCAGCAGCTTAGCGCAAAACAGGCTGGGGGGCTACACCTTC.

The chain is built from TRBV7-8 and TRBJ2-1; the match to TRBD1 covers 9 bases. This CDR3 comprises 15 residues. Trimming at V came to 6 bases and at J to 9 bases, leaving 12 bases not matched to a gene. The V gene's germline CDR1 is SGHVS and CDR2 FQNEAQ. CDR3 nucleotide sequence: TGTGCCAGCAGTCGAGCGGGACAGGGTTCCGGTGAGCAGTTCTTC. This sequence encodes CASSRAGQGSGEQFF.

In its sample, this clonotype was seen a few times. The V gene is TRBV20-1, the J gene TRBJ2-7; D is uncertain. This CDR3 comprises 16 residues. The ends were cut back, 4 bases at V and 6 bases at J, with 25 bases in the middle. CDR1 DFQATT and CDR2 SNEGSKA come from the germline V gene (reference sequence). As DNA, the CDR3 is TGCAGTGCTACCTCCTGGGGTCTGCCGGCCCTGGGCGAGCAGTACTTC. Translating gives CSATSWGLPALGEQYF.

This clonotype appeared a few times. This chain uses TRBV9 with TRBJ2-7, with TRBD1 matching 9 bases. This CDR3 region has 15 residues. Germline V lookup: CDR1 SGDLS, CDR2 YYNGEE. The ends lost 3 bases at V and 3 bases at J; junction bases unmatched: 7. This chain's CDR3 is CASSAGQGKHYEQYF. CDR3 in DNA: TGTGCCAGCAGCGCGGGACAGGGAAAGCACTACGAGCAGTACTTC.

In its sample, this clonotype was seen a few times. The J gene is TRBJ1-1, the V gene TRBV15; D remains unclear. The CDR3 covers 12 residues. CDR1 and CDR2 from the germline V gene are LNHNV and YYDKDF (reference sequence). V was clipped by 4 bases and J by 4 bases, with 7 bases between them. CDR3 coding DNA: TGTGCCACCAGCATCGACGGCACTGAAGCTTTCTTT. Its translation: CATSIDGTEAFF. Together with reference TRBV15 and TRBJ1-1, the CDR3 gives the full variable domain: DAMVIQNPRYQVTQFGKPVTLSCSQTLNHNVMYWYQQKSSQAPKLLFHYYDKDFNNEADTPDNFQSRRPNTSFCFLDIRSPGLGDTAMYLCATSIDGTEAFFGQGTRLTVV.

This clonotype was detected once. Sequence at one end of the junction differs from germline and may be a read error. The V call is TRBV20-1, the J call TRBJ2-1; tentative D call: TRBD1 (6 bases). This CDR3 has 12 amino acids. Germline CDR1 and CDR2: DFQATT and SNEGSKA (reference sequence). This CDR3 is CSASRGYNDQFF. The DNA for the CDR3 is TGCAGTGCAAGTAGGGGGTACAATGACCAGTTCTTC.

This clonotype was observed a few times. The rearrangement uses TRBV5-1 and TRBJ2-7; D call uncertain. The CDR3 loop spans 15 amino acids. The V end was cut by 3 bases, the J end by 4 bases, with 17 bases between. Germline loops: CDR1 SGHRS, CDR2 YFSETQ. This CDR3 is CASSSAPGHRYEQYV. CDR3 DNA sequence: TGCGCCAGCAGCTCCGCTCCGGGCCACCGTTACGAGCAGTACGTC.

This clonotype was seen a few times. The chain employs TRBV7-2 and TRBJ2-7; no firm D call. The CDR3 spans 14 residues. Germline assignment: CDR1 SGHTA and CDR2 FQGNSA. Trimming took 0 bases from V and 1 from J, leaving 7 bases between them. CDR3 DNA: TGTGCCAGCAGCTTAGCGCCGTGGTCCTACGAGCAGTACTTC. It is translated as CASSLAPWSYEQYF.

V is TRBV29-1 and J is TRBJ2-1; D unclear. Trimming removed 4 bases at V and 6 bases at J, with 22 bases between. Germline lookup yields CDR1 SQVTM and CDR2 ANQGSEA. This CDR3 region has 16 residues. CDR3 in amino acids: CSVVGAFPMGSNEQFF. CDR3 DNA sequence: TGCAGCGTTGTTGGTGCGTTTCCTATGGGCAGCAATGAGCAGTTCTTC.

This clonotype was detected ten times or more. The V and J genes are TRBV29-1 and TRBJ1-1, with 7 bases matching TRBD1. The V segment lost 6 bases and the J segment 4 bases; nucleotides outside the gene matches: 8. The CDR3 is 13 residues long. Germline V gene sequence: CDR1 SQVTM, CDR2 ANQGSEA. CDR3 DNA sequence: TGCAGCGTCGCAGGGGGGACGGCCACTGAAGCTTTCTTT. This encodes CSVAGGTATEAFF.

This clonotype was seen a handful of times. The V and J genes are TRBV20-1 and TRBJ2-5, with 10 bases matching TRBD2. Trimming removed 4 bases from V and 1 base from J; junction bases left unmatched: 9. The CDR3 spans 16 residues. The germline gives CDR1 DFQATT, CDR2 SNEGSKA (reference sequence). CDR3 protein: CSATEIGTSVQETQYF. CDR3 sequence (DNA): TGCAGTGCTACTGAAATAGGGACTAGCGTCCAAGAGACCCAGTACTTC.

CDR3 loop: CASSHPRGKHQPQHF. For the CDR3, the DNA is TGTGCCAGTAGCCATCCCAGGGGGAAGCATCAGCCCCAGCATTTT. V usage is TRBV19 and J usage is TRBJ1-5; 7 bases match TRBD1. The CDR3 contains 15 residues. The V gene end was trimmed by 6 bases and the J gene end by 5 bases; junction bases not matched to a gene: 10. CDR1 is LNHDA, CDR2 SQIVND, per germline (reference sequence).